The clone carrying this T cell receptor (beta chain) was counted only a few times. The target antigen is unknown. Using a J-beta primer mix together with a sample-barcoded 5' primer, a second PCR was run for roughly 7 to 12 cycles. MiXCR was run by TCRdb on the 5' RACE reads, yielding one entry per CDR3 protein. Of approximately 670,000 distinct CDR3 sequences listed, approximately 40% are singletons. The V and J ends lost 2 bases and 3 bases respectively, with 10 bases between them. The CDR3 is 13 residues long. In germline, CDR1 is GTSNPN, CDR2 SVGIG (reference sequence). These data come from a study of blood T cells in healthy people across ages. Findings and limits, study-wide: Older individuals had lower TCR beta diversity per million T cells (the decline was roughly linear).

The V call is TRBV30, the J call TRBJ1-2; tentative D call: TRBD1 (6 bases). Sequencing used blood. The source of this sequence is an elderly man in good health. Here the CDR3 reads CAWSKNRDYGYTF. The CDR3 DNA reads TGTGCCTGGAGTAAGAACAGGGACTATGGCTACACCTTC. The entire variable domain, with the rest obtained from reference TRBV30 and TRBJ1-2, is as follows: SQTIHQWPATLVQPVGSPLSLECTVEGTSNPNLYWYRQAAGRGLQLLFYSVGIGQISSEVPQNLSASRPQDRQFILSSKKLLLSDSGFYLCAWSKNRDYGYTFGSGTRLTVV.